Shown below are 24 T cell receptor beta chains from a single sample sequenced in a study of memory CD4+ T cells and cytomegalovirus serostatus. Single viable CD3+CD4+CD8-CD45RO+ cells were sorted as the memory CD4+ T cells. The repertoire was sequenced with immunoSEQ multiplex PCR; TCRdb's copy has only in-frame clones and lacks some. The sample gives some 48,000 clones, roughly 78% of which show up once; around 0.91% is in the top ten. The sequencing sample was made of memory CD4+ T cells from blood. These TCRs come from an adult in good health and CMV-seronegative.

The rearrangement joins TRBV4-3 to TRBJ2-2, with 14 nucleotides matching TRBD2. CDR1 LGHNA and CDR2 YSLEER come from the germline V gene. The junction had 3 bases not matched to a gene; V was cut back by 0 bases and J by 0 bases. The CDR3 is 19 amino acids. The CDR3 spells CASSQERLAGGPNTGELFF. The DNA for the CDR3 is TGCGCCAGCAGCCAAGAGAGACTAGCGGGGGGGCCGAACACCGGGGAGCTGTTTTTT.

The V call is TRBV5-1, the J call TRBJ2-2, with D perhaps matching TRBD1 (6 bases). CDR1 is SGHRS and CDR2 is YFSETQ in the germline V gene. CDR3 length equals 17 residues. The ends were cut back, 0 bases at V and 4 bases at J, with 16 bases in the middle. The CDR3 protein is CASSLEARQAPTGELFF. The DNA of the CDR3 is TGCGCCAGCAGCTTGGAGGCCCGACAGGCACCCACCGGGGAGCTGTTTTTT.

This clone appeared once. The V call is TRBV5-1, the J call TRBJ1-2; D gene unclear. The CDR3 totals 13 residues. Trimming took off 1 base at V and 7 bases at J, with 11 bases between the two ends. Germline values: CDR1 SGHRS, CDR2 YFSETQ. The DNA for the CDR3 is TGCGCCAGCAGCTTGTACGACAAGGGTGGCTACACCTTC. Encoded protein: CASSLYDKGGYTF.

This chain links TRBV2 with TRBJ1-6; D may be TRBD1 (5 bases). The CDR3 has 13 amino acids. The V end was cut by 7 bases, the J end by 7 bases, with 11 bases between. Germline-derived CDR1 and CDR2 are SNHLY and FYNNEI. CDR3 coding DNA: TGTGCCAGCACGCGGGACGGAAATTCACCCCTCCACTTT. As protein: CASTRDGNSPLHF. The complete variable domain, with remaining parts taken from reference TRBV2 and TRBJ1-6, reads EPEVTQTPSHQVTQMGQEVILRCVPISNHLYFYWYRQILGQKVEFLVSFYNNEISEKSEIFDDQFSVERPDGSNFTLKIRSTKLEDSAMYFCASTRDGNSPLHFGNGTRLTVT.

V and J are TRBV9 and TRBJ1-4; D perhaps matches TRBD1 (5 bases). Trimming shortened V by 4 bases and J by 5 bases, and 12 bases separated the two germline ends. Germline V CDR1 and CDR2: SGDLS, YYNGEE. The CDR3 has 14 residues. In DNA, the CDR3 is TGTGCCAGCAGCAAAGGGACGGTAAATGAAAAACTGTTTTTT. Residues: CASSKGTVNEKLFF.

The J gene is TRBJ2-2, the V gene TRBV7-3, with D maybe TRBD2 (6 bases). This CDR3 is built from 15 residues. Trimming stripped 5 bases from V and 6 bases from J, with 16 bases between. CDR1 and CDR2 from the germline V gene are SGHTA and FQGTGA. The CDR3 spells CASSPGARGSGELFF. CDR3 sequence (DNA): TGTGCCAGCAGCCCAGGTGCCCGGGGGTCCGGGGAGCTGTTTTTT.

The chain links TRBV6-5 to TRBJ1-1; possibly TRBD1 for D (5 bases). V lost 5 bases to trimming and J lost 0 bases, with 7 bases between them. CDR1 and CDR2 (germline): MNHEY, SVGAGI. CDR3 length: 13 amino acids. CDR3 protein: CASSARVNTEAFF. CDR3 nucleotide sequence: TGTGCCAGCAGTGCCAGGGTGAACACTGAAGCTTTCTTT.

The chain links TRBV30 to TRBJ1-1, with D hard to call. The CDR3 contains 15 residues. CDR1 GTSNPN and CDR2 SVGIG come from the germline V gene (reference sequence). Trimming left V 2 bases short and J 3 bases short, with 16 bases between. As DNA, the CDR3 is TGTGCCTGGAGTCCGTTCAGGCGGTCGTACACTGAAGCTTTCTTT. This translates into CAWSPFRRSYTEAFF.

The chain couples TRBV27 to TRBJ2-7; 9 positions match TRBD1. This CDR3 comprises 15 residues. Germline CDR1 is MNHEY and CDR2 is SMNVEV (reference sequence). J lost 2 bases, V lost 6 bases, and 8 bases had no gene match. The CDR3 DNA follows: TGTGCCAGCAGACGGACTCGGACAGGGGCCTACGAGCAGTACTTC. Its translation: CASRRTRTGAYEQYF.

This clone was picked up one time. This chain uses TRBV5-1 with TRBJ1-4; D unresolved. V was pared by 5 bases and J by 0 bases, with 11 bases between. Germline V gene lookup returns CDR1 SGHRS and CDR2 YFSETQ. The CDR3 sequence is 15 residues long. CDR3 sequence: CASRDPVTTNEKLFF. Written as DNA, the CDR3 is TGCGCCAGCAGAGACCCGGTAACAACTAATGAAAAACTGTTTTTT.

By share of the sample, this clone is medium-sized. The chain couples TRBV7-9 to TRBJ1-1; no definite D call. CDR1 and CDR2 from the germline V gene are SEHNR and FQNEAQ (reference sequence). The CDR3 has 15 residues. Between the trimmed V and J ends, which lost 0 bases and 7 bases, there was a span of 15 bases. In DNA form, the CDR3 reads TGTGCCAGCAGCTTAGCAGGCGGGAAGAACGGTGAAGCTTTCTTT. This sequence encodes CASSLAGGKNGEAFF.

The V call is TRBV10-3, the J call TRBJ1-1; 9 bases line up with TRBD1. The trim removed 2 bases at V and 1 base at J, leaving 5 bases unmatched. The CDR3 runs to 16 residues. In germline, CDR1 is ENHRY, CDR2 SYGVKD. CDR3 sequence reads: CAISEARGQGNTEAFF. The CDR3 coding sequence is TGTGCCATCAGTGAGGCTAGGGGACAGGGGAACACTGAAGCTTTCTTT.

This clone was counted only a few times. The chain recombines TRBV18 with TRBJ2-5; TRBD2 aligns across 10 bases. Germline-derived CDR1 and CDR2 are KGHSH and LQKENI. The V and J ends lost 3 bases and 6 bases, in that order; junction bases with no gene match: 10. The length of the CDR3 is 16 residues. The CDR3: CASSPPGLAATQTQYF. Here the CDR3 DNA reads TGTGCCAGCTCACCTCCCGGACTAGCGGCAACTCAGACCCAGTACTTC.

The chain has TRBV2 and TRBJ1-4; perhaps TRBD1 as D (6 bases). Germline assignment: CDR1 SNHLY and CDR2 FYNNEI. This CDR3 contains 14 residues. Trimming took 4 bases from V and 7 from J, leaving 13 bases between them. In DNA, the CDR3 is TGTGCCAGCAGTGCCGACAGGATGTCTGAAAAACTGTTTTTT. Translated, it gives CASSADRMSEKLFF.

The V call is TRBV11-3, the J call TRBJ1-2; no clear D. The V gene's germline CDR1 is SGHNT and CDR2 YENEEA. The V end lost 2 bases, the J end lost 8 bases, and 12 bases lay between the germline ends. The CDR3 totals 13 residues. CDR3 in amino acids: CASSLIPSGGYTF. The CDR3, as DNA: TGTGCCAGCAGCTTAATCCCCTCCGGCGGCTACACCTTC.

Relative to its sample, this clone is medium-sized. The CDR3: CSVEGGYVGAEAFF. The DNA for the CDR3 is TGCAGCGTTGAAGGGGGCTATGTCGGAGCTGAAGCTTTCTTT. The V gene is TRBV29-1, the J gene TRBJ1-1; D is possibly TRBD1 (5 bases). This CDR3 is 14 amino acids long. Trimming removed 1 base from V and 6 bases from J, with 15 bases in between. Germline V gene sequence: CDR1 SQVTM, CDR2 ANQGSEA.

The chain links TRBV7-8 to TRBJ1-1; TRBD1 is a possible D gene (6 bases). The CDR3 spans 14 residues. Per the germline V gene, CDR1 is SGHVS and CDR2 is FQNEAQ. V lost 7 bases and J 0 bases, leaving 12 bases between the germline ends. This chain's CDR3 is CASTPGGLNTEAFF. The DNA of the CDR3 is TGTGCCAGCACCCCCGGGGGCTTGAACACTGAAGCTTTCTTT. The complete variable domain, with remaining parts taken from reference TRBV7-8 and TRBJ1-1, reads GAGVSQSPRYKVAKRGQDVALRCDPISGHVSLFWYQQALGQGPEFLTYFQNEAQLDKSGLPSDRFFAERPEGSVSTLKIQRTQQEDSAVYLCASTPGGLNTEAFFGQGTRLTVV.

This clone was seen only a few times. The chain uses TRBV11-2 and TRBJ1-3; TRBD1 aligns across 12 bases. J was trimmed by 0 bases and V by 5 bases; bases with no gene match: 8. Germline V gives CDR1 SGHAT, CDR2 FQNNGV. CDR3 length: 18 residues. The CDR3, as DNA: TGTGCCAGCAGCCGCCCGGGACAGGGGGCCTTCTCTGGAAACACCATATATTTT. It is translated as CASSRPGQGAFSGNTIYF.

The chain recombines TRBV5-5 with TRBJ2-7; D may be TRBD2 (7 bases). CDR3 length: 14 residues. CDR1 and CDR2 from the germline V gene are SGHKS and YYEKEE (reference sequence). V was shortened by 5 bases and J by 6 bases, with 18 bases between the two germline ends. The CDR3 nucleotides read TGTGCCAGCAGGACACCATGGGGGGGCGGCGAGCAGTACTTC. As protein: CASRTPWGGGEQYF.

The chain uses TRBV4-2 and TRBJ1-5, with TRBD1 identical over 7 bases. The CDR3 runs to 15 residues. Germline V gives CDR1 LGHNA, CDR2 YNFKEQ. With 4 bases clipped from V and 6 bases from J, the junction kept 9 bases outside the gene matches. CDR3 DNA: TGTGCCAGCAGCCGCAACGACAGGGCGGGTCAGCCCCAGCATTTT. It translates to CASSRNDRAGQPQHF.

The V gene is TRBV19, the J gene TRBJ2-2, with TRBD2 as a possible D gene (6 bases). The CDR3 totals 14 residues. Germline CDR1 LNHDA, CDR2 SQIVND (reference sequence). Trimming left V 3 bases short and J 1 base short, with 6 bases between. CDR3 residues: CASSMEGNTGELFF. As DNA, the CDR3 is TGTGCCAGTAGTATGGAGGGGAACACCGGGGAGCTGTTTTTT.

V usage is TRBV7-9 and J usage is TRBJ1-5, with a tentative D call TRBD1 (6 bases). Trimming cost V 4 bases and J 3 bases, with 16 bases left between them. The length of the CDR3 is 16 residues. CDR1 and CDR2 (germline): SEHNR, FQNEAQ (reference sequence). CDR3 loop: CASSYGQSQANQPQHF. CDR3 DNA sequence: TGTGCCAGCAGCTACGGACAGTCCCAAGCCAATCAGCCCCAGCATTTT.

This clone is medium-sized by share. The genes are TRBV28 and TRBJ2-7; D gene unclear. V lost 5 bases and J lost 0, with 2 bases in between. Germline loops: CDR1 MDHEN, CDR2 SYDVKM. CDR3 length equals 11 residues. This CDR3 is CASSTSYEQYF. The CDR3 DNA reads TGTGCCAGCAGTACCTCCTACGAGCAGTACTTC.

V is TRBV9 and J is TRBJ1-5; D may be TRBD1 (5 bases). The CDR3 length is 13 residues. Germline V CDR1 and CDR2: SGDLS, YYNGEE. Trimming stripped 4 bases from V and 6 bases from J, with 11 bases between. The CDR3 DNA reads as TGTGCCAGCAGCTCCGAAAGGGGTCAGCCCCAGCATTTT. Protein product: CASSSERGQPQHF.